The clone carrying this TCR beta chain was seen only once. What it binds is unknown. Germline V lookup: CDR1 SEHNR, CDR2 FQNEAQ (reference sequence). This CDR3 is 14 amino acids long. The V gene end was trimmed by 5 bases and the J gene end by 6 bases; junction bases not matched to a gene: 6. These data belong to a study of OX40 agonist ivuxolimab in advanced cancers. Looking at the study overall: Across the patients, intravenous ivuxolimab was delivered every 2 weeks at 0.01 to 10 mg/kg.

Sequenced by immunoSEQ multiplex PCR; TCRdb stores in-frame clones only, minus some. The sample carries about 46,000 clones, 70% to 85% recorded once. Whole-study results and caveats: There were, on average, more expanded clones in CD8+ T cells than in CD4+.

The sequence derives from an adult with an advanced solid tumor such as melanoma, head and neck, liver or kidney cancer. The sample here was CD4+ or CD8+ T cells sorted from blood, taken in a trial of the OX40 agonist ivuxolimab. The rearrangement uses TRBV7-9 and TRBJ2-7; 11 bases match TRBD1. CDR3 loop: CASSHGQGAPEQYF. In DNA, the CDR3 is TGTGCCAGCAGCCACGGACAGGGGGCGCCCGAGCAGTACTTC.